The rows below give T cell receptor beta chains drawn from one sample of a study of cytomegalovirus exposure and HLA in healthy donors. Sequencing used immunoSEQ multiplex PCR; TCRdb keeps in-frame clones, though not all of them. The sample lists around 130,000 clones, 70% to 80% seen once, with about 2.6% in the top ten. Sequenced sample: PBMCs. These receptors all stem from a human donor in good health. The CDR3 runs from the conserved cysteine through the conserved F or W. A D gene is named only where the DNA matches it firmly. Some rows have no size entry. The others give once, few or many, or a class for an expanded clone.

NA,TRBV5-6,TRBD1,TRBJ2-7,CASSLGRRDRPYEQYF,TGTGCCAGCAGCTTGGGCCGCCGGGACAGACCCTACGAGCAGTACTTC
few,TRBV4-3,TRBD2,TRBJ2-7,CASSQGGRGAYEQYF,TGCGCCAGCAGCCAGGGCGGACGGGGGGCCTACGAGCAGTACTTC
NA,TRBV29-1,TRBD1,TRBJ1-1,CSGGQLMNTEAFF,TGCAGCGGGGGACAGCTCATGAACACTGAAGCTTTCTTT
NA,TRBV7-9,TRBD1,TRBJ1-2,CSSSLGTGGVYGYTF,TGTTCCAGCAGCCTTGGTACAGGGGGGGTCTATGGCTACACCTTC
NA,TRBV10-3,NA,TRBJ1-2,CAIRAGGSRGGYTF,TGTGCCATCAGGGCTGGGGGCAGTCGGGGTGGCTACACCTTC
once,TRBV10-3,NA,TRBJ2-5,CAISVGDTDLEETQYF,TGTGCCATCAGTGTCGGGGACACCGACCTCGAAGAGACCCAGTACTTC
few,TRBV7-9,NA,TRBJ2-5,CSSSLALMGGETQYF,TGTTCCAGCAGCTTAGCGCTTATGGGGGGAGAGACCCAGTACTTC
NA,TRBV30,TRBD1,TRBJ1-1,CAWSQGTGANTEAFF,TGTGCCTGGAGTCAGGGGACAGGGGCGAACACTGAAGCTTTCTTT
NA,TRBV4-2,TRBD2,TRBJ2-5,CASSQEAGGLQETQYF,TGTGCCAGCAGCCAAGAAGCGGGGGGCCTTCAAGAGACCCAGTACTTC
NA,TRBV5-1,NA,TRBJ2-7,CASSLAQGVGEQYF,TGCGCCAGCAGCTTGGCACAGGGAGTAGGCGAGCAGTACTTC
NA,TRBV6-5,NA,TRBJ1-2,CASSSGSLNGYTF,TGTGCCAGCAGTTCAGGGTCCTTGAATGGCTACACCTTC
NA,TRBV25-1,NA,TRBJ2-7,CASRKDGGDYEQYF,TGTGCCAGCAGGAAGGACGGAGGGGACTACGAGCAGTACTTC
NA,TRBV6-1,NA,TRBJ1-6,CASSPLSSYNSPLHF,TGTGCCAGCAGCCCCCTAAGCTCCTATAATTCACCCCTCCACTTT
NA,TRBV5-6,NA,TRBJ2-2,CASSSARGGTGELFF,TGTGCCAGCAGTTCGGCCAGGGGAGGGACCGGGGAGCTGTTTTTT
few,TRBV2,NA,TRBJ2-3,CASARNRGDTQYF,TGTGCCAGCGCTCGAAACCGAGGGGATACGCAGTATTTT
few,TRBV7-9,TRBD2,TRBJ2-3,CSSTTLPGLAGGNTQYF,TGTTCCAGCACTACCCTCCCCGGGTTAGCGGGGGGAAATACGCAGTATTTT
NA,TRBV5-6,NA,TRBJ1-2,CASSLDFGGGAGGYTF,TGTGCCAGCAGCTTGGATTTTGGGGGGGGCGCCGGGGGCTACACCTTC
NA,TRBV2,TRBD2,TRBJ2-1,CASRGLAGASYNEQFF,TGTGCCAGCCGAGGACTAGCGGGGGCCTCCTACAATGAGCAGTTCTTC
once,TRBV27,TRBD2,TRBJ2-7,CASSWLAGISYEQYF,TGTGCCAGCAGCTGGCTAGCGGGTATTTCCTACGAGCAGTACTTC
few,TRBV7-2,TRBD1,TRBJ1-2,CASSLRAYGQGKTNGYTF,TGTGCCAGCAGCTTACGAGCCTATGGACAGGGGAAAACGAATGGCTACACCTTC
NA,TRBV15,NA,TRBJ1-1,CATSSRQTRREAFF,TGTGCCACCAGCAGCCGACAGACTAGGAGGGAAGCTTTCTTT
NA,TRBV4-2,TRBD1,TRBJ1-3,CASSQGRTGLGSSGNTIYF,TGTGCCAGCAGCCAAGGCAGGACAGGGCTGGGAAGCTCTGGAAACACCATATATTTT
few,TRBV27,NA,TRBJ2-7,CASSLRDTDYEQYF,TGTGCCAGCAGTTTACGGGACACCGACTACGAGCAGTACTTC
NA,TRBV4-2,NA,TRBJ2-2,CASSQDRASLGGELFF,TGTGCCAGCAGCCAAGATCGGGCTAGCCTGGGGGGGGAGCTGTTTTTT
NA,TRBV29-1,NA,TRBJ2-3,CSVGVGARLDTQYF,TGCAGCGTTGGGGTGGGCGCCCGTTTGGATACGCAGTATTTT
NA,TRBV28,TRBD1,TRBJ2-3,CASSPGQAQRDTQYF,TGTGCCAGCAGCCCCGGACAGGCCCAAAGGGATACGCAGTATTTT
NA,TRBV19,TRBD1,TRBJ1-1,CASSDTGEGTEAFF,TGTGCCAGTAGTGATACAGGGGAAGGCACTGAAGCTTTCTTT
NA,TRBV5-1,NA,TRBJ1-6,CASSLSQGWTSPLHF,TGCGCCAGCAGCTTGTCGCAGGGCTGGACTTCACCCCTCCACTTT
NA,TRBV7-2,TRBD2,TRBJ2-5,CASSLTSGGPGTQYF,TGTGCCAGCAGCTTAACTAGCGGGGGCCCCGGGACCCAGTACTTC
NA,TRBV4-1,TRBD1,TRBJ1-1,CASSYDRAEDTEAFF,TGCGCCAGCAGCTACGACAGGGCGGAGGACACTGAAGCTTTCTTT
NA,TRBV19,TRBD1,TRBJ1-5,CASRRRQGYNQPQHF,TGTGCCAGTAGGCGACGACAGGGGTACAATCAGCCCCAGCATTTT
NA,TRBV5-1,NA,TRBJ2-7,CASSLGGSPSSYEQYF,TGCGCCAGCAGCTTGGGGGGCTCCCCCAGCTCCTACGAGCAGTACTTC
NA,TRBV19,NA,TRBJ2-5,CASSPGLKGETQYF,TGTGCCAGTAGTCCGGGACTTAAGGGGGAGACCCAGTACTTC
NA,TRBV2,TRBD2,TRBJ2-7,CASSVGGEGYEQYF,TGTGCCAGCAGTGTCGGGGGGGAGGGATACGAGCAGTACTTC
NA,TRBV19,NA,TRBJ1-1,CASRLSGVGMNTEAFF,TGTGCCAGTAGGCTTTCAGGGGTCGGAATGAACACTGAAGCTTTCTTT
few,TRBV9,NA,TRBJ2-2,CASSVNQFGTGELFF,TGTGCCAGCAGCGTAAACCAGTTTGGCACCGGGGAGCTGTTTTTT
NA,TRBV10-3,TRBD2,TRBJ2-2,CAIRGTSPTYTGELFF,TGTGCCATCAGGGGGACTAGCCCTACTTACACCGGGGAGCTGTTTTTT
NA,TRBV15,NA,TRBJ1-5,CATSSKNWPQHF,TGTGCCACCAGCAGCAAGAACTGGCCCCAGCATTTT
NA,TRBV6-4,NA,TRBJ2-1,CASRQGLEQFF,TGTGCCAGCAGACAGGGTTTGGAGCAGTTCTTC
NA,TRBV29-1,NA,TRBJ2-2,CSVAGYTGELFF,TGCAGCGTTGCAGGGTACACCGGGGAGCTGTTTTTT
NA,TRBV28,NA,TRBJ2-7,CASSSPRGEQYF,TGTGCCAGCAGTTCGCCCAGGGGCGAGCAGTACTTC
NA,TRBV28,TRBD1,TRBJ1-2,CASKSLDRDIYGYTF,TGTGCCAGCAAAAGCCTGGACAGGGACATCTATGGCTACACCTTC
once,TRBV7-2,TRBD2,TRBJ2-2,CASSSSGGVNTGELFF,TGTGCCAGCAGCTCTAGCGGGGGGGTGAACACCGGGGAGCTGTTTTTT
NA,TRBV30,TRBD1,TRBJ2-1,CAWTRGSSYNEQFF,TGTGCCTGGACCAGGGGGAGCTCCTACAATGAGCAGTTCTTC
NA,TRBV7-2,TRBD2,TRBJ2-3,CASSLVAGLLLDTQYF,TGTGCCAGCAGCTTAGTAGCGGGACTATTATTGGATACGCAGTATTTT
NA,TRBV11-3,TRBD1,TRBJ2-3,CASSSGTGGSTDTQYF,TGTGCCAGCAGCTCGGGGACAGGGGGGTCCACAGATACGCAGTATTTT
NA,TRBV7-9,NA,TRBJ1-3,CASSWVESSGNTIYF,TGTGCCAGCAGCTGGGTGGAGAGCTCTGGAAACACCATATATTTT
once,TRBV4-3,TRBD1,TRBJ1-2,CASSQVGRDSFGYTF,TGCGCCAGCAGCCAAGTGGGCCGGGACAGCTTTGGCTACACCTTC
NA,TRBV4-3,NA,TRBJ2-3,CASSQEVAGDETDTQYF,TGCGCCAGCAGCCAAGAAGTTGCAGGGGATGAGACAGATACGCAGTATTTT
once,TRBV6-5,TRBD2,TRBJ2-3,CASRTLAGVTDTQYF,TGTGCCAGCAGAACTTTAGCGGGAGTAACAGATACGCAGTATTTT
NA,TRBV10-3,NA,TRBJ2-5,CAIREGPGETQYF,TGTGCCATCAGGGAGGGTCCCGGAGAGACCCAGTACTTC
NA,TRBV7-8,NA,TRBJ2-3,CASSPPREDTQYF,TGTGCCAGCAGCCCCCCCCGGGAAGATACGCAGTATTTT
NA,TRBV28,TRBD1,TRBJ1-5,CASSFGTGGGVSNQPQHF,TGTGCCAGCAGTTTCGGGACAGGGGGTGGTGTGAGCAATCAGCCCCAGCATTTT
NA,TRBV10-3,TRBD1,TRBJ1-3,CAISTGTAGNTIYF,TGTGCCATCAGCACCGGGACAGCAGGAAACACCATATATTTT
NA,TRBV28,NA,TRBJ2-5,CASSLWISQPRTQYF,TGTGCCAGCAGTTTATGGATTTCCCAACCTAGGACCCAGTACTTC
few,TRBV5-1,TRBD2,TRBJ2-1,CASSLGLAGEEQFF,TGCGCCAGCAGCTTAGGACTAGCGGGAGAGGAGCAGTTCTTC
NA,TRBV14,TRBD2,TRBJ2-1,CASSQASGGRRHNEQFF,TGTGCCAGCAGCCAGGCTAGCGGGGGTCGACGCCACAATGAGCAGTTCTTC
few,TRBV6-6,TRBD2,TRBJ2-3,CASSFPRGGGTDTQYF,TGTGCCAGCAGTTTCCCGCGTGGGGGGGGCACAGATACGCAGTATTTT
NA,TRBV30,NA,TRBJ2-5,CAWGRGSGETQYF,TGTGCCTGGGGGAGGGGGTCTGGAGAGACCCAGTACTTC
NA,TRBV7-9,TRBD2,TRBJ2-1,CSSSSGLAGRFYNEQFF,TGTTCCAGCAGCTCGGGACTAGCGGGAAGGTTCTACAATGAGCAGTTCTTC